A selection of T cell receptor beta chains follows, all from one sample in a study of T cell responses to AZD1222 COVID-19 vaccine. This table comes from immunoSEQ multiplex PCR, and its TCRdb copy is limited to in-frame clones, with some not included. The sample yields around 84,000 clones, roughly 83% seen once. Source: peripheral blood, taken on day 0 of AZD1222 vaccination. The origin of the receptors is an adult in good health. The CDR3 runs from the conserved cysteine through the conserved F or W. A D gene is named only where the DNA matches it firmly.

CDR3 length	J gene	V gene	D gene	CDR3 DNA	CDR3 protein
12	TRBJ2-3	TRBV12-3/TRBV12-4	-	TGTGCCAGCAGGGACCCTGGGGATACGCAGTATTTT	CASRDPGDTQYF
15	TRBJ1-6	TRBV30	-	TGTGCCTGGAGAGGGGCCGCTGGGGATAATTCACCCCTCCACTTT	CAWRGAAGDNSPLHF
14	TRBJ1-4	TRBV7-4	-	TGTGCCACCCAACAGGAATCAACTAATGAAAAACTGTTTTTT	CATQQESTNEKLFF
17	TRBJ2-3	TRBV5-1	-	TGCGCCAGCAGCCTTAACCCCGGGACCGCGGGCTCAGATACGCAGTATTTT	CASSLNPGTAGSDTQYF
15	TRBJ1-4	TRBV6-6	-	TGTGCCAGCAGTTTAACGGAAGGGTCACAGGAAAAACTGTTTTTT	CASSLTEGSQEKLFF
14	TRBJ1-2	TRBV5-1	TRBD1	TGCGCCAGCAGCTTGTCGGGACAGGCCTATGGCTACACCTTC	CASSLSGQAYGYTF
15	TRBJ1-1	TRBV6-5	-	TGTGCCAGCAGTTACTCGGTCCAGTGGAACACTGAAGCTTTCTTT	CASSYSVQWNTEAFF
15	TRBJ2-3	TRBV2	-	TGTGCCAGCAGTGATCTGGGCAACCCCACAGATACGCAGTATTTT	CASSDLGNPTDTQYF
14	TRBJ1-6	TRBV4-2	-	TGTGCCAGCTCCCGGGGCTCCTATAATTCACCCCTCCACTTT	CASSRGSYNSPLHF
13	TRBJ2-1	TRBV11-3	-	TGTGCCAGCAGTTCCGGGGAAGGAAGTGAGCAGTTCTTC	CASSSGEGSEQFF
14	TRBJ2-3	TRBV6-5	TRBD2	TGTGCCAGCGCGGGACTAGCGGGCCTTGGTGCGCAGTATTTT	CASAGLAGLGAQYF
15	TRBJ2-6	TRBV6-5	TRBD1	TGTGCCAGCAGTTTCGGGACAGATGGGGCCAACGTCCTGACTTTC	CASSFGTDGANVLTF
13	TRBJ2-7	TRBV7-3	TRBD2	TGTGCCAGCGAGTCTAGCGGGAGATACGAGCAGTACTTC	CASESSGRYEQYF
15	TRBJ1-6	TRBV7-8	-	TGTGCCAGCAGCTTCGCTGGACAGAGTAATTCACCCCTCCACTTT	CASSFAGQSNSPLHF
15	TRBJ2-1	TRBV6-5	TRBD2	TGTGCCAGCAGTTCTACTAGCGGGGGATACAATGAGCAGTTCTTC	CASSSTSGGYNEQFF
13	TRBJ2-1	TRBV10-3	-	TGTGCCATCAGAGAAAGTGGGCCGGATGAGCAGTTCTTC	CAIRESGPDEQFF
15	TRBJ1-4	TRBV3-1/TRBV3-2	-	TGTGCCAGCAGCCAAGTGGGCGCTTCTAATGAAAAACTGTTTTTT	CASSQVGASNEKLFF
15	TRBJ2-7	TRBV5-4	-	TGTGCCAGCAGCGGGCAGGGGGGGAGTTATGGCGAGCAGTACTTC	CASSGQGGSYGEQYF